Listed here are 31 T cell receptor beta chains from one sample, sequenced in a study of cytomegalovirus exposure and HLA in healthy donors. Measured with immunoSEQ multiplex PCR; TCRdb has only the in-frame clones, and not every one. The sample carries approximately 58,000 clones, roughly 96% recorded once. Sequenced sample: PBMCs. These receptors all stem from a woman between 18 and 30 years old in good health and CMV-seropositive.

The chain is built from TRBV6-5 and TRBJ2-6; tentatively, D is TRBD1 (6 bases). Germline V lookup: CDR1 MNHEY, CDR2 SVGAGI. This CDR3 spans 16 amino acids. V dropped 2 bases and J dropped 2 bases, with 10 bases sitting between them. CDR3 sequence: CASSYTGTPGANVLTF. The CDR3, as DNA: TGTGCCAGCAGTTACACTGGGACACCTGGGGCCAACGTCCTGACTTTC.

The chain's CDR3 is CASSESTATYEQYF. The DNA of the CDR3 is TGTGCCAGCAGTGAAAGTACAGCAACCTACGAGCAGTACTTC. The rearrangement joins TRBV2 to TRBJ2-7; D uncertain. There are 14 residues in the CDR3. Looked up from germline, CDR1 is SNHLY and CDR2 is FYNNEI. Trimming stripped 2 bases from V and 2 bases from J, with 10 bases between.

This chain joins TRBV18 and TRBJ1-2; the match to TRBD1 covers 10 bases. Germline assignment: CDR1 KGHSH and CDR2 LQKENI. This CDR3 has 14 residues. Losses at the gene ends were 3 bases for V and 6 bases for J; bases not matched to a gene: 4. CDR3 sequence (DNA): TGTGCCAGCTCACCTGGGGACAGGGGCCATGGCTACACCTTC. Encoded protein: CASSPGDRGHGYTF. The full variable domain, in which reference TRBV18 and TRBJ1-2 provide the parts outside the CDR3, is NAGVMQNPRHLVRRRGQEARLRCSPMKGHSHVYWYRQLPEEGLKFMVYLQKENIIDESGMPKERFSAEFPKEGPSILRIQQVVRGDSAAYFCASSPGDRGHGYTFGSGTRLTVV.

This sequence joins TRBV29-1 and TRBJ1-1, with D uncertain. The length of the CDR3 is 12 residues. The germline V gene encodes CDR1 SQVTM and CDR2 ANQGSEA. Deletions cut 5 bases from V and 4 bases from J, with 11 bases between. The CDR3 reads CSVQPSGTEAFF. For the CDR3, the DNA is TGCAGCGTTCAACCGTCAGGCACTGAAGCTTTCTTT.

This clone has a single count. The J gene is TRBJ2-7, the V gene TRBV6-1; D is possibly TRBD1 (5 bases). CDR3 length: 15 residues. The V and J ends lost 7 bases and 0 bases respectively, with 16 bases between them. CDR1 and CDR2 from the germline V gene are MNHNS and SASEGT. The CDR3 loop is CASTEGLGPSYEQYF. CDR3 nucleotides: TGTGCCAGCACCGAAGGTCTGGGGCCCTCCTACGAGCAGTACTTC.

The CDR3 coding sequence is TGTGCCAGCAGCGTAGGGGGGGACCCCTACGAGCAGTACTTC. Translating it yields CASSVGGDPYEQYF. V is TRBV9 and J is TRBJ2-7; the D gene is possibly TRBD2 (6 bases). Trimming removed 0 bases from V and 2 bases from J, with 9 bases in between. This CDR3 region has 14 residues. Germline V lookup: CDR1 SGDLS, CDR2 YYNGEE.

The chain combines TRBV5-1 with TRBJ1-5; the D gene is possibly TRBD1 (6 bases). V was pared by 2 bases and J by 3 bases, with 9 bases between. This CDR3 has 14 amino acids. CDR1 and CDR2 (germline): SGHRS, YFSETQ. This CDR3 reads CASSFDRPNQPQHF. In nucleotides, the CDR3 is TGCGCCAGCAGCTTTGACAGGCCCAATCAGCCCCAGCATTTT.

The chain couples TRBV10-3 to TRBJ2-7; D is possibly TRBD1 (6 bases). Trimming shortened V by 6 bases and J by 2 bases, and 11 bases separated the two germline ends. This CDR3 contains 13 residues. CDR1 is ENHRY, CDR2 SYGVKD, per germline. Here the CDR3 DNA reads TGTGCCATCAGCGGGACATACGCCTACGAGCAGTACTTC. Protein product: CAISGTYAYEQYF.

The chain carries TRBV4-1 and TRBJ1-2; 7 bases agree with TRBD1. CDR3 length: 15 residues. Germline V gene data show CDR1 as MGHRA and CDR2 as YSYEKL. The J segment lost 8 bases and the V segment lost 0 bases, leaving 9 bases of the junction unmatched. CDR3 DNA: TGCGCCAGCAGCCAAGATAACACAGGGGCTGGGGGCTACACCTTC. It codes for CASSQDNTGAGGYTF.

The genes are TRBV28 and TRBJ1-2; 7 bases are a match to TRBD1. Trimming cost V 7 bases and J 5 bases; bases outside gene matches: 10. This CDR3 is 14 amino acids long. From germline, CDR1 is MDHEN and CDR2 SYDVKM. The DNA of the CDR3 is TGTGCCAGCACCGCCTTGACAGGGACTTATGGCTACACCTTC. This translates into CASTALTGTYGYTF.

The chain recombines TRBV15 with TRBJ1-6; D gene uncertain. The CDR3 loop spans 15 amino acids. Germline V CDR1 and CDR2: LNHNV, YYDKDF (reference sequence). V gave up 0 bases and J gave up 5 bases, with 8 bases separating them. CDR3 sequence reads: CATSRERNDNSPLHF. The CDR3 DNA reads TGTGCCACCAGCAGAGAGCGGAATGATAATTCACCCCTCCACTTT.

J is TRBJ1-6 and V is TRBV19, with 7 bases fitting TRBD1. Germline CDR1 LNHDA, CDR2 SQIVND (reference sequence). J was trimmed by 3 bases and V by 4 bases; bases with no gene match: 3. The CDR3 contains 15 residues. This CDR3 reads CASSRNRGYNSPLHF. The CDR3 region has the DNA TGTGCCAGTAGTAGGAACAGGGGCTATAATTCACCCCTCCACTTT.

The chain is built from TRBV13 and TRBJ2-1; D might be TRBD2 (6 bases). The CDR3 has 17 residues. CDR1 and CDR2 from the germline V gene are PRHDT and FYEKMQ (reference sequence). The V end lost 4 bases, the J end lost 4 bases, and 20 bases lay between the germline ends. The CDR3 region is CASSSRSLASEYNEQFF. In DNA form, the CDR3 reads TGTGCCAGCAGCTCTCGAAGTTTGGCTAGCGAATACAATGAGCAGTTCTTC.

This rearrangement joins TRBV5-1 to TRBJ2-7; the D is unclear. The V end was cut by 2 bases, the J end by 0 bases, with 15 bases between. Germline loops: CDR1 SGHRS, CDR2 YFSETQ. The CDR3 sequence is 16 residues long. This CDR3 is CASSLGAGLSSYEQYF. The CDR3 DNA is TGCGCCAGCAGCTTAGGAGCTGGCCTTAGCTCCTACGAGCAGTACTTC.

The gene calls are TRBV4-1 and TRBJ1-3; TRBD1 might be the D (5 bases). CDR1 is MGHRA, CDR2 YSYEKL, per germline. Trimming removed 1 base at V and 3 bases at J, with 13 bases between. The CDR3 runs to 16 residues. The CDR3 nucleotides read TGCGCCAGCAGCCAAGGAGCAGGGAGGTATGGAAACACCATATATTTT. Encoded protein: CASSQGAGRYGNTIYF.

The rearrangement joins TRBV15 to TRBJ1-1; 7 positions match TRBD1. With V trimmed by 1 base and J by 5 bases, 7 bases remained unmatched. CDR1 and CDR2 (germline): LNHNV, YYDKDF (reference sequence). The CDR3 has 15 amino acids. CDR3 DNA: TGTGCCACCAGCAGAGGCGAGGGGGCTAATACTGAAGCTTTCTTT. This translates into CATSRGEGANTEAFF.

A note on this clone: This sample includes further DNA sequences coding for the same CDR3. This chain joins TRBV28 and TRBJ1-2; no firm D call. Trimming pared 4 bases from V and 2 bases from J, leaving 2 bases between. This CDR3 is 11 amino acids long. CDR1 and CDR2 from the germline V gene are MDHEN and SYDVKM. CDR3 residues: CASSSNYGYTF. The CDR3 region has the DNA TGTGCCAGCAGTTCAAACTATGGCTACACCTTC.

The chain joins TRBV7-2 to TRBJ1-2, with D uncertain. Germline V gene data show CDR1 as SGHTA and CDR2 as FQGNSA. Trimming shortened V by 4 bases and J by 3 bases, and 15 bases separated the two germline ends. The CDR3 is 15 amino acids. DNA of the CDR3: TGTGCCAGCAGCTACCCGGAGGGCGCGGACTATGGCTACACCTTC. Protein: CASSYPEGADYGYTF.

The CDR3 DNA reads as TGTGCCAGTAGTATATTACTAGATTCCTACGAGCAGTACTTC. The encoded protein is CASSILLDSYEQYF. The genes are TRBV19 and TRBJ2-7; D is perhaps TRBD2 (5 bases). The CDR3 has 14 residues. The germline V and J ends were trimmed by 2 bases and 1 base, with 9 bases remaining between them. Germline CDR1 reads LNHDA; CDR2 reads SQIVND (reference sequence).

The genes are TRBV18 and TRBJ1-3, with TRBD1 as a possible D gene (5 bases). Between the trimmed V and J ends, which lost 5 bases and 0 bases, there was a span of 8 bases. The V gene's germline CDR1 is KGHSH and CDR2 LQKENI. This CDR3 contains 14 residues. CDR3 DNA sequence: TGTGCCAGCTCATCAGGGCTCTCTGGAAACACCATATATTTT. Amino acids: CASSSGLSGNTIYF.

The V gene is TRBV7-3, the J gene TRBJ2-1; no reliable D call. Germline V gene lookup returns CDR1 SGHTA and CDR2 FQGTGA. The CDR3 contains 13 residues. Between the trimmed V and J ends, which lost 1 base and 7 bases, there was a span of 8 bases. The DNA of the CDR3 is TGTGCCAGCAGCTTAAATCCGAGTAATGAGCAGTTCTTC. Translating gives CASSLNPSNEQFF. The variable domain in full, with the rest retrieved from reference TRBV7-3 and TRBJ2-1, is GAGVSQTPSNKVTEKGKYVELRCDPISGHTALYWYRQSLGQGPEFLIYFQGTGAADDSGLPNDRFFAVRPEGSVSTLKIQRTERGDSAVYLCASSLNPSNEQFFGPGTRLTVL.

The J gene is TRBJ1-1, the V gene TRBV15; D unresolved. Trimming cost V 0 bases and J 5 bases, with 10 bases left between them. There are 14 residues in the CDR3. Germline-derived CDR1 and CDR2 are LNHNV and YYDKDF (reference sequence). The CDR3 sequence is CATSRDPSTTEAFF. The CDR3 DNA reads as TGTGCCACCAGCAGAGACCCCAGTACGACTGAAGCTTTCTTT.

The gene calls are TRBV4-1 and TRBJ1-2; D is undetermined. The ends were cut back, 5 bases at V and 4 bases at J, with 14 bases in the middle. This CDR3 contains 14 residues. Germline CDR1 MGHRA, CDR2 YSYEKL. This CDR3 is CASSFRTGSYGYTF. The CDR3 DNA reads TGCGCCAGCAGCTTTCGGACTGGTTCCTATGGCTACACCTTC.

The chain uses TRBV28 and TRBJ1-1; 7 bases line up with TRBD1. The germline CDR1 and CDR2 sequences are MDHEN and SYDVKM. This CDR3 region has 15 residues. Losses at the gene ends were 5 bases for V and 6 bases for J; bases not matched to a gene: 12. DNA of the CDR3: TGTGCCAGCAGTCCCTGGACAGGTTTGAGGGCTGAAGCTTTCTTT. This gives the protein CASSPWTGLRAEAFF.

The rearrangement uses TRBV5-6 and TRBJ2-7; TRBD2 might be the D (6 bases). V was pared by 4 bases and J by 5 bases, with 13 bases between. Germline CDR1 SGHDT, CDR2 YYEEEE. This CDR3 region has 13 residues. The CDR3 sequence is CASSAGGYHEQYF. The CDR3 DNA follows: TGTGCCAGCAGCGCCGGGGGTTACCACGAGCAGTACTTC.

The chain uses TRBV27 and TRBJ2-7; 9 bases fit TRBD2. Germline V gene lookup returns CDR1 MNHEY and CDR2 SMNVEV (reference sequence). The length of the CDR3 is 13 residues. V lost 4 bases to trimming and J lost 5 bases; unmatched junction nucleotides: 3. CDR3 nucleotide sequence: TGTGCCAGCAGTTACGGGACTAGCAACGAGCAGTACTTC. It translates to CASSYGTSNEQYF.

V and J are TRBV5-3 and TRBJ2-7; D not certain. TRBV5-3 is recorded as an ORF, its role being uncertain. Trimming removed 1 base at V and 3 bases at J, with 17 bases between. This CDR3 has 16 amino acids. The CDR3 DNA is TGTGCCAGAAGCTTGCCGACCATTGAGGCAGACTACGAGCAGTACTTC. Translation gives CARSLPTIEADYEQYF.

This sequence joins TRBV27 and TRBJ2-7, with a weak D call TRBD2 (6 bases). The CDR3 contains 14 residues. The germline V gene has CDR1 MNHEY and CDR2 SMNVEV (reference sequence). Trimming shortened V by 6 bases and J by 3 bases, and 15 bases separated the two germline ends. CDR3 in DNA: TGTGCCAGCAGGAGAGGCGGGAAAAACTACGAGCAGTACTTC. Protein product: CASRRGGKNYEQYF.

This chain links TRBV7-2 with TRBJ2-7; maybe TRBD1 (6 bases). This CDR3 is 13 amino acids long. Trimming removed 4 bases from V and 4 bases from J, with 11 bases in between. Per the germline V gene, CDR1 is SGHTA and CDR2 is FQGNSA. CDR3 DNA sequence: TGTGCCAGCAGCTCAACAGGGTTTTACGAGCAGTACTTC. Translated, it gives CASSSTGFYEQYF.

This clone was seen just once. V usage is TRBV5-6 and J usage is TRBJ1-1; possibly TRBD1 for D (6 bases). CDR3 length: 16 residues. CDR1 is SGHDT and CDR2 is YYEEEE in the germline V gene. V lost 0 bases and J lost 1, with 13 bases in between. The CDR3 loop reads CASSLAGRTANTEAFF. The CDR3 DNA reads TGTGCCAGCAGCTTGGCAGGGCGGACAGCGAACACTGAAGCTTTCTTT.

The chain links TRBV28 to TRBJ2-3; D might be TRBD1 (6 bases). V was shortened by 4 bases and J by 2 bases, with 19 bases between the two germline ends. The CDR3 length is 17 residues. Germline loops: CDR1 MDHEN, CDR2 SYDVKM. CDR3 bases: TGTGCCAGCAGTTCATTATCCAGGGGATTTTCCACAGATACGCAGTATTTT. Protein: CASSSLSRGFSTDTQYF.